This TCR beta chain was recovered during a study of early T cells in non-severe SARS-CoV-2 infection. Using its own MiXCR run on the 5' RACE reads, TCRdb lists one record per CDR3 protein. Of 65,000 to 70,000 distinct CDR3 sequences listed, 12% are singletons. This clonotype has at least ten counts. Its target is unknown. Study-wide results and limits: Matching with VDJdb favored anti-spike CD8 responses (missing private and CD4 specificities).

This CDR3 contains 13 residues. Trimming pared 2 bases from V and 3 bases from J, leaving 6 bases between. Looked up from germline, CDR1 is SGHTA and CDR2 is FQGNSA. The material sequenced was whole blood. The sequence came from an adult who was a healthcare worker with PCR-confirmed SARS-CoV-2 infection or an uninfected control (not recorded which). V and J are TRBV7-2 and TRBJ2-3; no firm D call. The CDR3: CASSLSVTDTQYF. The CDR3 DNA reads TGTGCCAGCAGCTTAAGCGTTACAGATACGCAGTATTTT.